The following is a T cell receptor beta chain sequence with its context. Its antigen is unknown. The data are from a study of chemoradiotherapy in HPV16-positive cancers. Over chemoradiotherapy, repertoires were sampled more than once. Assay used: immunoSEQ multiplex PCR; TCRdb lists only in-frame clones, some missing. Among some 5,200 clones listed, 78% were seen once. Broader study findings: HPV-responsive T-cell expansion during chemoradiotherapy was linked to improved recurrence-free survival in HPV16-positive patients. Candidate HPV-specific clones and E7-related TCR motifs grew in tumor during treatment.

The receptor's source is a human donor with HPV-associated anogenital cancer. This material was acquired from a patient who underwent chemoradiotherapy.

CDR3 in DNA: TGTGCCAGCTCACCGGGGGCAGTCCTAAACACTGAAGCTTTCTTT. Translation gives CASSPGAVLNTEAFF. This chain uses TRBV18 with TRBJ1-1; weak D call: TRBD1 (6 bases). Germline V gene lookup returns CDR1 KGHSH and CDR2 LQKENI. This CDR3 is built from 15 residues. V was shortened by 3 bases and J by 2 bases, with 13 bases between the two germline ends. The variable domain in full, with the rest retrieved from reference TRBV18 and TRBJ1-1, is NAGVMQNPRHLVRRRGQEARLRCSPMKGHSHVYWYRQLPEEGLKFMVYLQKENIIDESGMPKERFSAEFPKEGPSILRIQQVVRGDSAAYFCASSPGAVLNTEAFFGQGTRLTVV.